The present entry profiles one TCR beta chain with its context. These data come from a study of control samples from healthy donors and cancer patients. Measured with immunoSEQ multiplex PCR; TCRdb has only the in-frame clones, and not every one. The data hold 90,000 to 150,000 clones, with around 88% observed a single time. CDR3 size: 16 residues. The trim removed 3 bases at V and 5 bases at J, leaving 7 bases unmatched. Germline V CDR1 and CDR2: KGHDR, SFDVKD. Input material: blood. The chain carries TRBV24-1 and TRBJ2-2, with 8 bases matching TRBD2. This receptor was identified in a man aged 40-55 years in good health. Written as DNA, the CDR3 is TGTGCCACCAGTGATCTGAGCGGGGGCGGTACCGGGGAGCTGTTTTTT. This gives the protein CATSDLSGGGTGELFF.